This TCR beta chain was sequenced for a study of PD-L1 blockade in urothelial cancer. As for time point: pretreatment peripheral blood. TCRdb's table, derived via immunoSEQ multiplex PCR, lists solely in-frame clones and lacks some. The sample has roughly 95,000 clones; around 86% are singletons. In this sample, this clone turned up once. V lost 2 bases to trimming and J lost 7 bases, with 15 bases between them. The V gene's germline CDR1 is SGHVS and CDR2 FNYEAQ. This CDR3 contains 14 residues. The material was PBMCs, obtained around atezolizumab (anti-PD-L1) treatment. This sequence was found in a man in his fifties or sixties with urothelial cancer. This chain uses TRBV7-6 with TRBJ2-7; D possibly corresponds to TRBD2 (5 bases). The CDR3 sequence: CASSLMHRSGEQYF. The CDR3 DNA reads TGTGCCAGCAGCTTAATGCATCGATCGGGGGAGCAGTACTTC.